These 24 T cell receptor beta chains share one sample of origin, sequenced in a study of T cell clonality in common variable immunodeficiency. Using immunoSEQ multiplex PCR, the repertoire was profiled, and TCRdb retains in-frame clones only, with some absent. This repertoire holds about 74,000 clones, and none appear only once. Material for sequencing was peripheral blood mononuclear cells. All receptors come from a person aged 18 to 75 in good health.

This clone was detected many times. The read ends 3 residues early relative to the CDR3; the germline J gene fills the gap. The chain joins TRBV20-1 to TRBJ2-5, with 11 nucleotides matching TRBD2. V dropped 6 bases and J dropped 5; count of bases not matched to a gene: 8. The CDR3 totals 14 residues. Germline lookup yields CDR1 DFQATT and CDR2 SNEGSKA (reference sequence). CDR3 protein: CSAVSGRALETQYF. CDR3 DNA (partial): TGCAGTGCAGTTAGCGGGAGGGCATTGGAGACC.

This clone was detected ten times or more. Partial CDR3 DNA: TGTGCCATCAGTGATTACGGTAGGACAGGGCCCCAACAAGAGACC. This encodes CAISDYGRTGPQQET. The CDR3 in its entirety is CAISDYGRTGPQQETQYF. The chain recombines TRBV10-3 with TRBJ2-5; 8 bases map to TRBD1. The read finishes 3 residues shy of the CDR3 end, and the germline J gene is used to complete it. This CDR3 has 18 amino acids. The germline V gene encodes CDR1 ENHRY and CDR2 SYGVKD. The ends lost 3 bases at V and 2 bases at J; junction bases unmatched: 14.

This clone has at least ten counts. The observed sequence ends 3 residues before the CDR3 terminus, with the missing tail filled in from the germline J gene. This chain links TRBV7-9 with TRBJ1-5; no reliable D call. Between the trimmed V and J ends, which lost 3 bases and 5 bases, there was a span of 11 bases. The CDR3 sequence is 14 residues long. Per the germline V gene, CDR1 is SEHNR and CDR2 is FQNEAQ (reference sequence). The DNA read from the CDR3 is TGTGCCAGCAGCTTGGATAGGGTTGATCAGCCC. Residues: CASSLDRVDQP. The full CDR3 is CASSLDRVDQPQHF.

Ten or more counts support this clone. The read ends 3 residues before the CDR3 terminus; that terminus is restored from the germline J gene. This chain links TRBV28 with TRBJ1-2; D is undetermined. Germline-derived CDR1 and CDR2 are MDHEN and SYDVKM. V lost 7 bases and J 5 bases, leaving 11 bases between the germline ends. CDR3 length equals 12 residues. CDR3 residues: CASTQRPYGYTF. Partial CDR3 DNA: TGTGCCAGCACCCAGAGGCCTTATGGC.

This clone was counted ten times or more. Read sequence stops 3 residues before the CDR3 end, and the germline J gene provides the missing end. The chain uses TRBV2 and TRBJ1-2; no clear D gene. CDR3 size: 13 residues. Germline V CDR1 and CDR2: SNHLY, FYNNEI. Trimming shortened V by 7 bases and J by 2 bases, and 11 bases separated the two germline ends. The sequenced CDR3 bases are TGTGCCAGCAAGGGTAGGCAGAACTATGGC. As protein: CASKGRQNYG. The entire CDR3 sequence reads CASKGRQNYGYTF.

This clone was seen at least ten times. The read stops 3 residues short of the end of the CDR3; the missing end is completed from the germline J gene. The rearrangement links TRBV7-3 to TRBJ2-1; 9 bases are shared with TRBD2. The CDR3 is made up of 15 amino acids. The germline V gene has CDR1 SGHTA and CDR2 FQGTGA. V lost 4 bases and J lost 4; bases outside the gene matches: 5. The CDR3 DNA, read in part, is TGTGCCAGCAGCTCTGGACTAGCGCCTTACAATGAG. Translating gives CASSSGLAPYNE. The entire CDR3 protein reads CASSSGLAPYNEQFF. The variable domain in full, with the rest retrieved from reference TRBV7-3 and TRBJ2-1, is GAGVSQTPSNKVTEKGKYVELRCDPISGHTALYWYRQSLGQGPEFLIYFQGTGAADDSGLPNDRFFAVRPEGSVSTLKIQRTERGDSAVYLCASSSGLAPYNEQFFGPGTRLTVL.

This clone was observed many times. The read stops 3 residues short of the end of the CDR3; the missing end is completed from the germline J gene. V and J are TRBV19 and TRBJ2-3; D perhaps matches TRBD1 (5 bases). This CDR3 has 13 residues. Germline CDR1 is LNHDA and CDR2 is SQIVND (reference sequence). The V gene lost 8 bases and the J gene lost 2 bases, with 11 bases spanning the gap. This CDR3 reads CASSLGLTDTQYF. CDR3 DNA (partial): TGTGCCAGTTCCCTGGGGCTCACAGATACG.

This clone was detected many times. Coverage ceases 3 residues before the CDR3 finishes, and the germline J gene fills in the end. The gene calls are TRBV7-6 and TRBJ2-3; TRBD2 is a possible D gene (5 bases). Germline loops: CDR1 SGHVS, CDR2 FNYEAQ. The CDR3 spans 16 residues. V lost 5 bases, J lost 1 base, and 16 bases lay in between. This CDR3 is CASSLGSPAGTDTQYF. The covered CDR3 bases are TGTGCCAGCAGCCTAGGGTCCCCAGCGGGCACAGATACG.

This clone has at least ten counts. The sequence runs out 3 residues before the end of the CDR3; the remainder is reconstructed from the germline J gene. This rearrangement joins TRBV20-1 to TRBJ2-7, with TRBD1 matching over 10 bases. The CDR3 has 14 residues. Trimming at V came to 5 bases and at J to 2 bases, leaving 6 bases not matched to a gene. The V gene's germline CDR1 is DFQATT and CDR2 SNEGSKA (reference sequence). CDR3 residues: CSAGRDRGTYEQYF. The CDR3 bases that were read are TGCAGTGCTGGCCGGGACAGGGGAACCTACGAG.

This clone has a handful of counts. The sequenced fragment ends 3 residues before the CDR3 boundary, so the rest is inferred from the germline J gene. J is TRBJ1-5 and V is TRBV2; 7 bases fit TRBD1. The ends lost 5 bases at V and 5 bases at J; junction bases unmatched: 9. Germline V CDR1 and CDR2: SNHLY, FYNNEI. This CDR3 is built from 15 residues. The CDR3: CASSYSAGGHQPQHF. The sequenced CDR3 bases are TGTGCCAGCAGTTACTCCGCAGGGGGACATCAGCCC.

This clone was seen repeatedly, ten times or more. The CDR3 goes on 3 residues after the read ends, and that part is filled in from the germline J gene. This chain connects TRBV7-6 to TRBJ2-1; 7 bases fit TRBD2. The CDR3 totals 15 residues. Germline V gene data show CDR1 as SGHVS and CDR2 as FNYEAQ. Trimming at V came to 1 base and at J to 2 bases, leaving 2 bases not matched to a gene. The CDR3: CASSLGGSPYNEQFF. The part of the CDR3 DNA that was read is TGTGCCAGCAGCTTAGGCGGGAGCCCCTACAATGAG. Variable domain in full (rest from reference TRBV7-6 and TRBJ2-1): GAGVSQSPRYKVTKRGQDVALRCDPISGHVSLYWYRQALGQGPEFLTYFNYEAQQDKSGLPNDRFSAERPEGSISTLTIQRTEQRDSAMYRCASSLGGSPYNEQFFGPGTRLTVL.

This clone appeared many times. The DNA ends 3 residues before the CDR3 does, and the rest of the CDR3 is filled in from the germline J gene. V gene TRBV19 combines with J gene TRBJ1-2, with D maybe TRBD1 (6 bases). The ends were cut back, 5 bases at V and 6 bases at J, with 22 bases in the middle. Germline CDR1 reads LNHDA; CDR2 reads SQIVND (reference sequence). The CDR3 has 16 residues. The CDR3 DNA, read in part, is TGTGCCAGTAGTCCCCAACTGCGGGGGGCGAACGATGGC. Translation: CASSPQLRGANDG. The full CDR3 is CASSPQLRGANDGYTF. Supplemented by reference TRBV19 and TRBJ1-2, the full variable domain reads DGGITQSPKYLFRKEGQNVTLSCEQNLNHDAMYWYRQDPGQGLRLIYYSQIVNDFQKGDIAEGYSVSREKKESFPLTVTSAQKNPTAFYLCASSPQLRGANDGYTFGSGTRLTVV.

In its sample, this clone was seen many times. With the read ending 3 residues before the CDR3 end, the germline J gene is used to fill in that end. The rearrangement uses TRBV18 and TRBJ1-6; tentative D call: TRBD1 (5 bases). The CDR3 is 14 residues long. V was clipped by 0 bases and J by 5 bases, with 5 bases between them. The germline V gene has CDR1 KGHSH and CDR2 LQKENI. The sequenced CDR3 bases are TGTGCCAGCTCACCACCACAGGATAATTCACCC. Translation gives CASSPPQDNSP. The CDR3 reads in full as CASSPPQDNSPLHF.

The sample holds many counts of this clone. Read data end 3 residues before the CDR3 end; the end is taken from the germline J gene. V usage is TRBV6-2 or TRBV6-3 and J usage is TRBJ2-1, with 7 nucleotides matching TRBD1. With V trimmed by 5 bases and J by 7 bases, 2 bases remained unmatched. The CDR3 has 12 amino acids. In germline, CDR1 is MNHEY, CDR2 SVGEGT. The covered CDR3 bases are TGTGCCAGCAGTGACAGGGCAAATGAG. This translates into CASSDRANE. Given in full, the CDR3 is CASSDRANEQFF.

This clone was recorded at least ten times. The read terminates 3 residues before the CDR3 end, so the remaining end is supplied by the germline J gene. The J gene is TRBJ2-7, the V gene TRBV19; TRBD1 is a possible D gene (6 bases). The V gene's germline CDR1 is LNHDA and CDR2 SQIVND (reference sequence). The CDR3 has 15 amino acids. V was shortened by 6 bases and J by 1 base, with 16 bases between the two germline ends. The CDR3 protein is CASRDRDMSSYEQYF. The covered CDR3 bases are TGTGCCAGTAGGGACCGGGACATGTCATCCTACGAG.

At least ten counts were recorded for this clone. The sequenced fragment ends 3 residues before the CDR3 boundary, so the rest is inferred from the germline J gene. The chain is built from TRBV20-1 and TRBJ2-7; the match to TRBD2 covers 8 bases. After removal of 5 bases from V and 5 bases from J, the junction contained 8 bases not matched to a gene. CDR3 length: 13 residues. The germline V gene encodes CDR1 DFQATT and CDR2 SNEGSKA (reference sequence). The sequenced CDR3 bases are TGCAGTGCTTTCTATAGCGGGGCCAACGAG. This gives the protein CSAFYSGANE. The CDR3, in full, reads CSAFYSGANEQYF.

This clone was observed at least ten times. The CDR3: CASSLGSASSYEQYF. Partial CDR3 DNA: TGTGCCAGCAGCTTAGGGTCCGCTAGCTCCTACGAG. V and J are TRBV7-6 and TRBJ2-7, with D unclear. The CDR3 goes on 3 residues after the read ends, and that part is filled in from the germline J gene. V shed 1 base and J shed 0 bases, with 10 bases lying between them. CDR1 is SGHVS, CDR2 FNYEAQ, per germline. CDR3 length: 15 amino acids.

Partial CDR3 DNA: TGTGCCAGCAGCTCCCTTTTTGGGCGGGGGGGGAACACTGAA. Encoded protein: CASSSLFGRGGNTE. The whole CDR3 protein is CASSSLFGRGGNTEAFF. The chain recombines TRBV7-8 with TRBJ1-1; D perhaps matches TRBD1 (5 bases). The CDR3 is cut off 3 residues early in the read; its end comes from the germline J gene. CDR1 is SGHVS and CDR2 is FQNEAQ in the germline V gene. The CDR3 extends over 17 amino acids. V shed 4 bases and J shed 1 base, with 19 bases lying between them.

In its sample, this clone was seen many times. The CDR3 end lies 3 residues beyond the end of the read and is filled in from the germline J gene. V gene TRBV20-1 combines with J gene TRBJ2-7; D is ambiguous. The germline gives CDR1 DFQATT, CDR2 SNEGSKA (reference sequence). The V end lost 3 bases, the J end lost 1 base, and 4 bases lay between the germline ends. The CDR3 extends over 11 amino acids. The covered CDR3 bases are TGCAGTGCTAGGCAGTCCTACGAG. Its protein product is CSARQSYE. The full CDR3 protein reads CSARQSYEQYF.

This clone was picked up many times. The missing CDR3 end, 3 residues past where the read stops, is filled in from the germline J gene. The chain recombines TRBV18 with TRBJ2-7; D gene unclear. Germline lookup yields CDR1 KGHSH and CDR2 LQKENI. The CDR3 is made up of 16 amino acids. V lost 3 bases and J 4 bases, leaving 19 bases between the germline ends. The DNA read from the CDR3 is TGTGCCAGCTCACCGGAAGTTGCACTTGAACTATACGAG. This sequence encodes CASSPEVALELYE. In full, the CDR3 reads CASSPEVALELYEQYF.

This clone turned up a few times. The CDR3 bases that were read are TGTGCCAGCAGTTTTCCAGGGAGCTACGAG. This encodes CASSFPGSYE. In full, the CDR3 reads CASSFPGSYEQYF. The rearrangement joins TRBV27 to TRBJ2-7; D possibly matches TRBD1 or TRBD2 (5 bases each). The read ends 3 residues shy of where the CDR3 ends; the end is completed using the germline J gene. This CDR3 spans 13 amino acids. Trimming shortened V by 3 bases and J by 3 bases, and 9 bases separated the two germline ends. The germline V gene encodes CDR1 MNHEY and CDR2 SMNVEV (reference sequence).

The table lists this clone with many counts. The read ends 3 residues before the CDR3 terminus; that terminus is restored from the germline J gene. The rearrangement links TRBV7-2 to TRBJ1-1; 7 bases align to TRBD1. The trim removed 6 bases at V and 2 bases at J, leaving 3 bases unmatched. The germline V gene has CDR1 SGHTA and CDR2 FQGNSA. The CDR3 consists of 13 residues. CDR3 amino acids: CASRDRANTEAFF. The part of the CDR3 DNA that was read is TGTGCCAGCAGAGACAGGGCTAACACTGAA.

In regard to this clone: The read finishes 3 residues shy of the CDR3 end, and the germline J gene is used to complete it. The chain links TRBV7-1 to TRBJ2-2; the match to TRBD2 covers 10 bases. TRBV7-1 is marked as an open reading frame, function uncertain. The V segment lost 1 base and the J segment 5 bases; nucleotides outside the gene matches: 13. CDR3 length: 19 residues. The CDR3 here is CASSSGWDVAGGSTGELFF. The sequenced CDR3 bases are TGTGCCAGCAGCTCAGGTTGGGATGTAGCGGGAGGAAGTACCGGGGAG.

This clone has at least ten counts. Read sequence stops 3 residues before the CDR3 end, and the germline J gene provides the missing end. The chain carries TRBV7-9 and TRBJ2-7; TRBD1 matches at 8 bases. Trimming at V came to 5 bases and at J to 0 bases, leaving 3 bases not matched to a gene. The germline V gene has CDR1 SEHNR and CDR2 FQNEAQ (reference sequence). This CDR3 spans 14 amino acids. The CDR3 sequence is CASSRTGNSYEQYF. The sequenced CDR3 bases are TGTGCCAGCAGCAGGACAGGGAACTCCTACGAG.